This T cell receptor beta chain is from a study of blood T cell repertoires in COVID-19. Original data processing: Researchers report that nucleated cell counts were estimated from reference gene primer amplification. Method: immunoSEQ multiplex PCR; TCRdb's copy keeps in-frame clones and lacks some. V and J calls and clone size follow that table, whereas D and trimming were derived from the DNA. The sample has 110,000 or so clones, approximately 90% seen once. The germline CDR1 and CDR2 sequences are SNHLY and FYNNEI. Between the trimmed V and J ends, which lost 4 bases and 4 bases, there was a span of 14 bases. This CDR3 spans 15 amino acids.

The receptor's source is a human donor in a cohort sampled during active COVID-19. The chain carries TRBV2 and TRBJ1-5; D gene uncertain. The sample consisted of peripheral blood. The chain's CDR3 is CASSVEGLGNQPQHF. CDR3 DNA sequence: TGTGCCAGCAGTGTAGAGGGATTGGGGAATCAGCCCCAGCATTTT.